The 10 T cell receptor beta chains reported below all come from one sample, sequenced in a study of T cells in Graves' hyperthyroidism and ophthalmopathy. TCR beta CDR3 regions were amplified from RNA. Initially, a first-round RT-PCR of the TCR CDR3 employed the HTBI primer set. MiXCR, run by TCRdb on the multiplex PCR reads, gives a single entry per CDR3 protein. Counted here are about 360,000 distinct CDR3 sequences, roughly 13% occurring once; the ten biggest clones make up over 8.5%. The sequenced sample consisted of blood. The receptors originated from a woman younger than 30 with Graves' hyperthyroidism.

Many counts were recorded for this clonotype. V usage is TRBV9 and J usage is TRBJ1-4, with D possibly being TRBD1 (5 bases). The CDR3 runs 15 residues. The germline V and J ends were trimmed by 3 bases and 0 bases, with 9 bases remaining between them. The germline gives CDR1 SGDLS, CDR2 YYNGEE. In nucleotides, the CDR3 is TGTGCCAGCAGCGCCGCGGGGGCAACTAATGAAAAACTGTTTTTT. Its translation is CASSAAGATNEKLFF.

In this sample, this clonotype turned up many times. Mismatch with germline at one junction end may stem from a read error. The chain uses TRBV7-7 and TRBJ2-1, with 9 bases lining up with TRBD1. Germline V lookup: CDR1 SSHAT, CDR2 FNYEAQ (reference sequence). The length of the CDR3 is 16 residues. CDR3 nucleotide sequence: TGTGCTAGCAGCAATAACCACAGGGGGCTCGGCGATGAGCAGTTCTTC. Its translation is CASSNNHRGLGDEQFF.

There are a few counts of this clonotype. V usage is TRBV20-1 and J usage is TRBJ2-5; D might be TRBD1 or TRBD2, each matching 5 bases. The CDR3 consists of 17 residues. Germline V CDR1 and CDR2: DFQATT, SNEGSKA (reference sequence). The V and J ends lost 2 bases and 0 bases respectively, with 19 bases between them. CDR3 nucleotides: TGCAGTGCTAGAAGCTTCCGGGACCGACCCTACCAAGAGACCCAGTACTTC. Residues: CSARSFRDRPYQETQYF.

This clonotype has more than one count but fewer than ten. Here the CDR3 reads CASSIWNTEAFF. Here the CDR3 DNA reads TGTGCCAGCAGCATATGGAACACTGAAGCTTTCTTT. The J gene is TRBJ1-1, the V gene TRBV7-9, with D uncertain. The CDR3 is 12 residues long. V was trimmed by 5 bases and J by 1 base, leaving 5 bases between them. Germline V gene lookup returns CDR1 SEHNR and CDR2 FQNEAQ (reference sequence).

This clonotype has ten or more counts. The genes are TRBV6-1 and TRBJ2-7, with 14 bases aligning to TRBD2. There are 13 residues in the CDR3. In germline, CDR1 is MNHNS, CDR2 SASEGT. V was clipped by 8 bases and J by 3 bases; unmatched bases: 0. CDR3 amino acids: CASGTSGSYEQYF. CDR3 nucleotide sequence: TGTGCCAGCGGGACTAGCGGGAGCTACGAGCAGTACTTC.

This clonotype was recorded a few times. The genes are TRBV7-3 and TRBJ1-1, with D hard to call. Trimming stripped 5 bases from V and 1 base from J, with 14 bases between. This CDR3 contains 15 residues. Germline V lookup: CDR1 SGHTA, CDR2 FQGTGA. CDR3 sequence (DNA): TGTGCCAGCAGCCCCCAGCCCACGGGGAACACTGAAGCTTTCTTT. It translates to CASSPQPTGNTEAFF.

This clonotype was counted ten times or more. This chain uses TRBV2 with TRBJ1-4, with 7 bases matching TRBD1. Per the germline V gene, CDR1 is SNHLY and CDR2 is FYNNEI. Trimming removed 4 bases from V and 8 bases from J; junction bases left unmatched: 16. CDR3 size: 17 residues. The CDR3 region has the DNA TGTGCCAGCAGTGTCGGAGGGGGCACTCTGCGTGGGGAAAAACTGTTTTTT. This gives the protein CASSVGGGTLRGEKLFF.

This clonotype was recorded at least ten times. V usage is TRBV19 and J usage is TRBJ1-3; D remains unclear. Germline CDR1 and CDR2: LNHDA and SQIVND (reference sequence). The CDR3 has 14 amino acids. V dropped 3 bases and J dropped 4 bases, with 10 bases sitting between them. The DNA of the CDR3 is TGTGCCAGTAGTATTGAGGCAGACGGAAACACCATATATTTT. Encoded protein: CASSIEADGNTIYF.

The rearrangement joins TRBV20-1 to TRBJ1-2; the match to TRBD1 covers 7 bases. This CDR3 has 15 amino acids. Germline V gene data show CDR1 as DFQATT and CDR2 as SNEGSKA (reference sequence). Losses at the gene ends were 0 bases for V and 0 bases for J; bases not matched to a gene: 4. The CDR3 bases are TGCAGTGCTAGAGATAGGGGACAGACTAACTATGGCTACACCTTC. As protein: CSARDRGQTNYGYTF.

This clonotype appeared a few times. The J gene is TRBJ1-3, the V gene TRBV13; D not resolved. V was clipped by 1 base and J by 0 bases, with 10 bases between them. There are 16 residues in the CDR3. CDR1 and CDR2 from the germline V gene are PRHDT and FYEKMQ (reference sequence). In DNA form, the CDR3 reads TGTGCCAGCAGCTTAGTCACATCGAGCTCTGGAAACACCATATATTTT. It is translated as CASSLVTSSSGNTIYF.